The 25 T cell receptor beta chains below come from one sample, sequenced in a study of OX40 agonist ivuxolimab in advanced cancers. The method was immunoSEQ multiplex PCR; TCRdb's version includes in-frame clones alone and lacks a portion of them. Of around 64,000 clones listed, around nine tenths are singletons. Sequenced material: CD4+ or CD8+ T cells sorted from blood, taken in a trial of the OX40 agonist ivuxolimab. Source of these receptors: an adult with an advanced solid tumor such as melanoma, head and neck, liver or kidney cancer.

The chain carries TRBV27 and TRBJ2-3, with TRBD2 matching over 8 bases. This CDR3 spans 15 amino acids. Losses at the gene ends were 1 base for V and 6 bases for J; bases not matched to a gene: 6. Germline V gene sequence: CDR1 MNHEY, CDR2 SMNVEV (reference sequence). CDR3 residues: CASSLFPGGRDTQYF. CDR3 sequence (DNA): TGTGCCAGCAGTTTATTCCCGGGGGGGCGGGATACGCAGTATTTT.

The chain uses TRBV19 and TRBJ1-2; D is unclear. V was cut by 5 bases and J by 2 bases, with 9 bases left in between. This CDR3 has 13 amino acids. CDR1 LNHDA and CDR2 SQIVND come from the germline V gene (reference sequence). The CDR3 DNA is TGTGCCAGTAGTCTTCTCATGAACTATGGCTACACCTTC. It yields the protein CASSLLMNYGYTF.

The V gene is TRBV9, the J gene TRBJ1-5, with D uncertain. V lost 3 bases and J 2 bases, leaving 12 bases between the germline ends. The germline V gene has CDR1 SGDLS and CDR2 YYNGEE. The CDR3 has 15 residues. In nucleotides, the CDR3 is TGTGCCAGCAGCGCGAGTCCGGCGGGCAATCAGCCCCAGCATTTT. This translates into CASSASPAGNQPQHF.

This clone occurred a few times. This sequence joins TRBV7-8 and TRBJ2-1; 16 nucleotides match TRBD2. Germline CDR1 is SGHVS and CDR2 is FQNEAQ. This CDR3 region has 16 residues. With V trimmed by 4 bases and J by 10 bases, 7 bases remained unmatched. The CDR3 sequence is CASSSGLAGGLGEQFF. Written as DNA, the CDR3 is TGTGCCAGCAGCTCGGGACTAGCGGGGGGGCTGGGGGAGCAGTTCTTC.

As DNA, the CDR3 is TGTGCCTGCGACCGGAGCTCCTACGAGCAGTACTTC. It encodes CACDRSSYEQYF. The rearrangement uses TRBV30 and TRBJ2-7; D is undetermined. V dropped 6 bases and J dropped 0 bases, with 9 bases sitting between them. The CDR3 runs to 12 residues. Germline CDR1 is GTSNPN and CDR2 is SVGIG (reference sequence). Together with reference TRBV30 and TRBJ2-7, the CDR3 gives the full variable domain: SQTIHQWPATLVQPVGSPLSLECTVEGTSNPNLYWYRQAAGRGLQLLFYSVGIGQISSEVPQNLSASRPQDRQFILSSKKLLLSDSGFYLCACDRSSYEQYFGPGTRLTVT.

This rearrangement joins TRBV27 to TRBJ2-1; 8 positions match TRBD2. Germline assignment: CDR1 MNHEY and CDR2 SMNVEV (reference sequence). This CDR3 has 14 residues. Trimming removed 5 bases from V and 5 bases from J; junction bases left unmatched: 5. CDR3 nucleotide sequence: TGTGCCAGCAGTAGGCGGGAGGCCAACAATGAGCAGTTCTTC. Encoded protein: CASSRREANNEQFF.

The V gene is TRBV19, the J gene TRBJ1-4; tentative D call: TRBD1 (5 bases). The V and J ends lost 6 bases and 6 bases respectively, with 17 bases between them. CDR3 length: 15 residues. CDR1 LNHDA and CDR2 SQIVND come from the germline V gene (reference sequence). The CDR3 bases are TGTGCCAGTAGGCGACCCGGGACCCTAGATGAAAAACTGTTTTTT. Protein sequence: CASRRPGTLDEKLFF.

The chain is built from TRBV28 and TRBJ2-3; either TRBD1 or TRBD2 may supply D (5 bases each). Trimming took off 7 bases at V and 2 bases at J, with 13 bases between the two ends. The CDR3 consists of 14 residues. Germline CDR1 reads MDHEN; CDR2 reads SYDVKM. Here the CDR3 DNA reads TGTGCCAGCACCCTCAGGGAGACCACAGATACGCAGTATTTT. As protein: CASTLRETTDTQYF. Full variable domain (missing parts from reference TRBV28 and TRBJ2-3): DVKVTQSSRYLVKRTGEKVFLECVQDMDHENMFWYRQDPGLGLRLIYFSYDVKMKEKGDIPEGYSVSREKKERFSLILESASTNQTSMYLCASTLRETTDTQYFGPGTRLTVL.

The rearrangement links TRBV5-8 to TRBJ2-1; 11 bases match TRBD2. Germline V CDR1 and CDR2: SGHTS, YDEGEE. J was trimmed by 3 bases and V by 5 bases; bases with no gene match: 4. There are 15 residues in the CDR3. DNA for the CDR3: TGTGCCAGCAGTTCGGGACTAGCGGTCTACAATGAGCAGTTCTTC. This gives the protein CASSSGLAVYNEQFF. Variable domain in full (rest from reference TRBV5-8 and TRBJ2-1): EAGVTQSPTHLIKTRGQQATLRCSPISGHTSVYWYQQALGLGLQFLLWYDEGEERNRGNFPPRFSGRQFPNYSSELNVNALELEDSALYLCASSSGLAVYNEQFFGPGTRLTVL.

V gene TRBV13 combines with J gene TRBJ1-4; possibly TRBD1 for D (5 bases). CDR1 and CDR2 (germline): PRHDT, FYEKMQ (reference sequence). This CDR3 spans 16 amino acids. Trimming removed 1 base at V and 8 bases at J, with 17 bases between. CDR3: CASSLARDLGFEKLFF. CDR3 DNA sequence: TGTGCCAGCAGCTTAGCTCGGGACCTCGGATTCGAAAAACTGTTTTTT.

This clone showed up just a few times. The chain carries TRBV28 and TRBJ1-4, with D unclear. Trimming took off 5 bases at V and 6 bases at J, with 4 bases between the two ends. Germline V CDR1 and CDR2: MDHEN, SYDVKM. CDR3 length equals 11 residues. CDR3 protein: CASSTYEKLFF. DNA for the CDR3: TGTGCCAGCAGTACCTATGAAAAACTGTTTTTT.

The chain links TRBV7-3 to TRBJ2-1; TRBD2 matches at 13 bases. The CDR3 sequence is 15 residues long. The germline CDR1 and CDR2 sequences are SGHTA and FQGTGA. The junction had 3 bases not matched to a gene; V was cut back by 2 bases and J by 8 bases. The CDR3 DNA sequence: TGTGCCAGCAGCTTAGGACTAGCGGGGGTCGATGAGCAGTTCTTC. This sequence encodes CASSLGLAGVDEQFF.

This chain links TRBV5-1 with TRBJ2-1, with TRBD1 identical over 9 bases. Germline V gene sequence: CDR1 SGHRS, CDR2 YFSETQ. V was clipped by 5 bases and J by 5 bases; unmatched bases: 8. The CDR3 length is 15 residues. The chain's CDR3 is CASRSTGGRNNEQFF. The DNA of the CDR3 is TGCGCCAGCAGGAGTACAGGGGGCCGTAACAATGAGCAGTTCTTC.

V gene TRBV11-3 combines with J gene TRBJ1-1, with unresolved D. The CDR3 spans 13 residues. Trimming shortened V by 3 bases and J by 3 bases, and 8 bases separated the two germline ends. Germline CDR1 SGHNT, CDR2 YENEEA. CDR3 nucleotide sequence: TGTGCCAGCAGCTTTGGTGGGGACACTGAAGCTTTCTTT. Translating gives CASSFGGDTEAFF.

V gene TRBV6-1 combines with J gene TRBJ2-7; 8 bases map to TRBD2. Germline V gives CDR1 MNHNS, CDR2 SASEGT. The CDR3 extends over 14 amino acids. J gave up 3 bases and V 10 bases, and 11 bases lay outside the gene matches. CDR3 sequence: CAINSGTSLYEQYF. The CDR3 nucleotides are TGTGCCATCAACTCCGGGACTAGTCTCTACGAGCAGTACTTC.

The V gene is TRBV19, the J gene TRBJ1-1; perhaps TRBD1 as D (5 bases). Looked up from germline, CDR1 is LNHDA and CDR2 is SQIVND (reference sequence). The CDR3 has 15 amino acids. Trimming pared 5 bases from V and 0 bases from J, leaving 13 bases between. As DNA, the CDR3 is TGTGCCAGTAGTCGAGCGGGGGACTTGAACACTGAAGCTTTCTTT. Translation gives CASSRAGDLNTEAFF.

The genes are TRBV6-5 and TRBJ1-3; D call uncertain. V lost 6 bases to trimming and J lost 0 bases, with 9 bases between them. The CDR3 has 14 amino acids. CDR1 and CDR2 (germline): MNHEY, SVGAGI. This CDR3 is CASRNRHSGNTIYF. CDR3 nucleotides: TGTGCCAGCAGGAACAGACACTCTGGAAACACCATATATTTT.

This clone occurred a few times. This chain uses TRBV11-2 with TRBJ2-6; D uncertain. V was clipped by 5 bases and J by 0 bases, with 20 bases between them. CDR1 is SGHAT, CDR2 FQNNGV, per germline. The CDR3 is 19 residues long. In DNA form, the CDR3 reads TGTGCCAGCAGCACCCGCGAGGCACGGGCCCTCTCTGGGGCCAACGTCCTGACTTTC. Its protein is CASSTREARALSGANVLTF.

As DNA, the CDR3 is TGTGCCAGCAGCGTAGGGTCAGGGGTCTATGGCTACACCTTC. This encodes CASSVGSGVYGYTF. This rearrangement joins TRBV9 to TRBJ1-2, with D possibly being TRBD1 (6 bases). CDR1 is SGDLS and CDR2 is YYNGEE in the germline V gene. V was shortened by 0 bases and J by 4 bases, with 10 bases between the two germline ends. The CDR3 has 14 amino acids.

The CDR3 region has the DNA TGTGCCAGCAGTAAACGGGAGACCCAGTACTTC. Residues: CASSKRETQYF. This sequence joins TRBV2 and TRBJ2-5; D remains ambiguous. Trimming removed 5 bases from V and 5 bases from J, with 6 bases in between. Germline loops: CDR1 SNHLY, CDR2 FYNNEI. This CDR3 comprises 11 residues.

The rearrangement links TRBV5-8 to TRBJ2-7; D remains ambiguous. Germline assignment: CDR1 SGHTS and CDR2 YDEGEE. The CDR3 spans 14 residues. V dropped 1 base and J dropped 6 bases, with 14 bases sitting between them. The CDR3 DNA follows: TGTGCCAGCAGCTTGTACGGTAAATTTCGCGAGCAGTACTTC. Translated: CASSLYGKFREQYF.

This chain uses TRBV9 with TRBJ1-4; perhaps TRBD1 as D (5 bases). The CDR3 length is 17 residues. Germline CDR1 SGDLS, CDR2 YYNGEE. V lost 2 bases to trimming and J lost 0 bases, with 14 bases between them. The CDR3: CASSVNAGGATNEKLFF. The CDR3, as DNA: TGTGCCAGCAGCGTCAACGCCGGGGGGGCAACTAATGAAAAACTGTTTTTT.

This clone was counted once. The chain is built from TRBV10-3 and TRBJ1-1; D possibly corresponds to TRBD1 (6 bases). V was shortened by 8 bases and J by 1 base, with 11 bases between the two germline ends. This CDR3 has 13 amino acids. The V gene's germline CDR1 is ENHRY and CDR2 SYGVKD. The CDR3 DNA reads TGTGCCATCTGCCACAGGGAGAACACTGAAGCTTTCTTT. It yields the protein CAICHRENTEAFF.

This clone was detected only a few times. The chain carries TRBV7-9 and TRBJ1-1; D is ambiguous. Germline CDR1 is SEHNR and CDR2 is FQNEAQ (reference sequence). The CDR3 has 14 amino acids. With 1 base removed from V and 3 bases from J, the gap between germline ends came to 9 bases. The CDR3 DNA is TGTGCCAGCAGCTTAGTAGCCATGGACACTGAAGCTTTCTTT. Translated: CASSLVAMDTEAFF.

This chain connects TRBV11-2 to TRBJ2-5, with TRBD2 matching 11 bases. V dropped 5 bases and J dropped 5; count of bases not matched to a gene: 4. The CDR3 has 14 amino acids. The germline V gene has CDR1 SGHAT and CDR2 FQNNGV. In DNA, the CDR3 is TGTGCCAGCAGCGGCCCTAGCGGGGGGGAGACCCAGTACTTC. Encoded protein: CASSGPSGGETQYF.